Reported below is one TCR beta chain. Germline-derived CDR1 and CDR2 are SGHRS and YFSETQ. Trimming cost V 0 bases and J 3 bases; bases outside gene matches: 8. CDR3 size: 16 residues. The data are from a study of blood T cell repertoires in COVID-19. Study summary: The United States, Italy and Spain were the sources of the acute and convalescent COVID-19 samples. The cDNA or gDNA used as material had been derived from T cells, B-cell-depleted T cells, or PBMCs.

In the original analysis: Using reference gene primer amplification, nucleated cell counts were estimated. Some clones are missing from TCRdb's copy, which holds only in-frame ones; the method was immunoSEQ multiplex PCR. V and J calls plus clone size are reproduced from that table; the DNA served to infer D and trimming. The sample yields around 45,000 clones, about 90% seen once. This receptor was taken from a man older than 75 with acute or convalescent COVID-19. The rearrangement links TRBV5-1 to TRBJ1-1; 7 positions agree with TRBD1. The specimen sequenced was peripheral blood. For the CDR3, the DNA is TGCGCCAGCAGCTTGGAGTTAACAGGGGAAGACACTGAAGCTTTCTTT. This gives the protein CASSLELTGEDTEAFF.